Listed below are T cell receptor beta chains from one sample, sequenced in a study of cytomegalovirus exposure and HLA in healthy donors. The method was immunoSEQ multiplex PCR; TCRdb's version includes in-frame clones alone and lacks a portion of them. The sample lists about 110,000 clones, about 76% seen once, with roughly 2% in the top ten. What was sequenced was PBMCs. Receptors originate from a woman younger than 45 in good health and CMV-seronegative. Each CDR3 is given with its conserved first and last residue. The D gene is left open where the match is weak. Rows may omit the clone size; those that give it use once, few, many or a size class.

>-|TRBV11-2|TRBD1|TRBJ1-1
CASSPQGAETEAFF
TGTGCCAGCAGCCCGCAGGGGGCGGAAACTGAAGCTTTCTTT
>-|TRBV6-1|TRBD2|TRBJ2-3
CASSRLAGGTDTQYF
TGTGCCAGCAGTAGACTAGCGGGAGGGACAGATACGCAGTATTTT
>-|TRBV6-5|-|TRBJ2-7
CASNDAQGHEQYF
TGTGCCAGCAATGATGCACAGGGCCACGAGCAGTACTTC
>once|TRBV19|TRBD1|TRBJ2-7
CASSIATGGYEQYF
TGTGCCAGTAGTATAGCGACAGGGGGCTACGAGCAGTACTTC
>few|TRBV25-1|TRBD1|TRBJ2-1
CASRDRGLNEQFF
TGTGCCAGCCGGGACAGGGGTTTAAATGAGCAGTTCTTC
>-|TRBV7-9|-|TRBJ1-4
CASLHWGETNEKLFF
TGTGCCAGCCTCCATTGGGGGGAAACTAATGAAAAACTGTTTTTT
>-|TRBV25-1|TRBD1|TRBJ2-1
CASSDRDRGRNEQFF
TGTGCCAGCAGTGACCGGGACAGGGGGCGTAATGAGCAGTTCTTC
>-|TRBV5-1|-|TRBJ2-7
CASSYRDTTYEQYF
TGCGCCAGCAGCTACCGGGACACCACCTACGAGCAGTACTTC
>-|TRBV2|TRBD2|TRBJ2-3
CASRNPLAELSTDTQYF
TGTGCCAGCAGGAACCCCCTAGCGGAACTGAGCACAGATACGCAGTATTTT
>-|TRBV7-9|TRBD1|TRBJ2-1
CASSLRYRGNTGHNEQFF
TGTGCCAGCAGCTTGAGATACAGGGGAAACACGGGCCACAATGAGCAGTTCTTC
>once|TRBV2|-|TRBJ2-5
CASLLEFQETQYF
TGTGCCAGCTTGTTGGAGTTCCAAGAGACCCAGTACTTC
>-|TRBV9|-|TRBJ1-1
CASSETGALERAFF
TGTGCCAGCAGCGAGACTGGGGCCCTGGAGAGAGCTTTCTTT
>once|TRBV5-1|-|TRBJ1-1
CASSLGSGAEAFF
TGCGCCAGCAGCTTGGGGTCGGGGGCTGAAGCTTTCTTT
>-|TRBV28|-|TRBJ2-3
CASSLGQTDTQYF
TGTGCCAGCAGTTTAGGACAAACAGATACGCAGTATTTT
>-|TRBV30|-|TRBJ1-1
CAWSVLGTYMNTEAFF
TGTGCCTGGAGTGTATTGGGGACATACATGAACACTGAAGCTTTCTTT
>-|TRBV7-2|-|TRBJ2-3
CASSVDRPVTDTQYF
TGTGCCAGCAGCGTTGACAGGCCAGTCACAGATACGCAGTATTTT
>-|TRBV29-1|-|TRBJ1-2
CSVSGVDGYTF
TGCAGCGTCTCAGGGGTTGATGGCTACACCTTC
>-|TRBV7-2|-|TRBJ2-3
CASSRQPDTQYF
TGTGCCAGCAGCCGACAACCAGATACGCAGTATTTT
>-|TRBV5-8|TRBD1|TRBJ2-5
CASSLNGQGEETQYF
TGTGCCAGCAGCTTAAACGGACAGGGGGAAGAGACCCAGTACTTC
>-|TRBV30|TRBD1|TRBJ1-2
CAWSPDRGSGYTF
TGTGCCTGGAGTCCAGACAGGGGAAGTGGCTACACCTTC
>-|TRBV5-6|TRBD1|TRBJ2-5
CASSNGWQGARKQYF
TGTGCCAGCAGCAATGGATGGCAGGGGGCGAGAAAGCAGTACTTC
>-|TRBV7-9|TRBD2|TRBJ2-1
CASSRIAGGDREQFF
TGTGCCAGCAGCCGAATAGCGGGAGGAGACAGGGAGCAGTTCTTC
>-|TRBV2|TRBD1|TRBJ2-1
CASSQGQGTYNEQFF
TGTGCCAGCAGTCAGGGACAGGGGACCTACAATGAGCAGTTCTTC
>-|TRBV7-3|-|TRBJ2-1
CASSNSPGHAEQFF
TGTGCCAGCAGCAATAGCCCGGGACACGCTGAGCAGTTCTTC
>once|TRBV5-6|-|TRBJ2-1
CASSPRLASDNEQFF
TGTGCCAGCAGCCCCCGGCTAGCGTCGGACAATGAGCAGTTCTTC
>once|TRBV4-1|-|TRBJ1-1
CASSQGSLMNTEAFF
TGCGCCAGCAGCCAAGGGAGCCTCATGAACACTGAAGCTTTCTTT
>-|TRBV11-2|TRBD1|TRBJ1-6
CASSLGTGVNSPLHF
TGTGCCAGCAGCTTAGGGACAGGGGTTAATTCACCCCTCCACTTT